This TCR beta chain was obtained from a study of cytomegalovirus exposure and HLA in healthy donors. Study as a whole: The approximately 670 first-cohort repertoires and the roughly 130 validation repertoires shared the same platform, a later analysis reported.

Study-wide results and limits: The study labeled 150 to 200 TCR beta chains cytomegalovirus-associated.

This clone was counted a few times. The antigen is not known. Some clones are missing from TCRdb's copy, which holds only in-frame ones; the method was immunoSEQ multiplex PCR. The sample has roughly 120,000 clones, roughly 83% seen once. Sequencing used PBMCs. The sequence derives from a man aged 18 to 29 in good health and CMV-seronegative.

CDR3 protein: CASSLSSSNQPQHF. The CDR3 DNA reads TGTGCCAGCAGTTTATCTTCTAGCAATCAGCCCCAGCATTTT. The chain carries TRBV28 and TRBJ1-5, with no clear D. Germline CDR1 reads MDHEN; CDR2 reads SYDVKM. Trimming left V 1 base short and J 0 bases short, with 4 bases between. The CDR3 runs 14 residues.